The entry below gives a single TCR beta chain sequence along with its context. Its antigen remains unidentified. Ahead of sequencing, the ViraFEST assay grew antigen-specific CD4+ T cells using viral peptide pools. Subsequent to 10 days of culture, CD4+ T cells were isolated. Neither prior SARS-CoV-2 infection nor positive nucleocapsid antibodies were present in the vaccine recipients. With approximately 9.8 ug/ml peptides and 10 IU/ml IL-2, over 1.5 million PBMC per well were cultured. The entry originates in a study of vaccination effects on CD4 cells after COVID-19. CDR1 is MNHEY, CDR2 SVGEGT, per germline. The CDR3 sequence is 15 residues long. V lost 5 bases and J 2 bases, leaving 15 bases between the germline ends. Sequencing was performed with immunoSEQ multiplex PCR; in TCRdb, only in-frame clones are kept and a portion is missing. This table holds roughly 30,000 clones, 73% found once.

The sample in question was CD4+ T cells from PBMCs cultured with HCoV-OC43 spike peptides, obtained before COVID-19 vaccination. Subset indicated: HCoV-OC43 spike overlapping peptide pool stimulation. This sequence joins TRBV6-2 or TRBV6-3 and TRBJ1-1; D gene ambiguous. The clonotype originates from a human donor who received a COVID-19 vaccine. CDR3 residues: CASSAGRGVNTEAFF. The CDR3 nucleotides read TGTGCCAGCAGTGCCGGCCGGGGAGTAAACACTGAAGCTTTCTTT.